The present T cell receptor beta chain was sequenced within a study of blood T cell repertoires in COVID-19. Study background: Both acute and convalescent COVID-19 samples were obtained from the United States, Italy and Spain. From T cells, B-cell-depleted T cells, or PBMCs came the material, which was cDNA or gDNA.

The length of the CDR3 is 15 residues. V shed 3 bases and J 5 bases; nucleotides not matched to a gene: 4. CDR1 SNHLY and CDR2 FYNNEI come from the germline V gene. Per the original data handling: By means of reference gene primer amplification, nucleated cell counts were estimated. Libraries were prepared by immunoSEQ multiplex PCR; TCRdb keeps only in-frame clonotypes and omits some of them. V and J calls and clone size are given by that table; D and trimming were obtained from the DNA. The data contain 100,000 or so clones, around 85% of them singletons. Sequencing input: peripheral blood. This chain uses TRBV2 with TRBJ2-5; 12 bases line up with TRBD2. The sequence came from a man in his sixties or seventies with active or convalescent COVID-19. CDR3 loop: CASSDFLAGGETQYF. CDR3 in DNA: TGTGCCAGCAGTGATTTTCTAGCGGGAGGGGAGACCCAGTACTTC.